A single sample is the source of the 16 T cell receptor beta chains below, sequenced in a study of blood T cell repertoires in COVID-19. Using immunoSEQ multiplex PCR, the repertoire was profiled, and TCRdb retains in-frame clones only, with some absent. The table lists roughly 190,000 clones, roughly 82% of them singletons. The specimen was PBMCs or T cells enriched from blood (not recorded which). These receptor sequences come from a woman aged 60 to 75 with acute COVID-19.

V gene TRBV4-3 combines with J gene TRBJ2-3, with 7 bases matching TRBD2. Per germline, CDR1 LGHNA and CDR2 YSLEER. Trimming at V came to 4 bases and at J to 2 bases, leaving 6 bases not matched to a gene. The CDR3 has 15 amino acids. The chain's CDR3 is CASSPRDYHTDTQYF. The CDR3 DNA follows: TGCGCCAGCAGCCCCCGGGACTACCACACAGATACGCAGTATTTT.

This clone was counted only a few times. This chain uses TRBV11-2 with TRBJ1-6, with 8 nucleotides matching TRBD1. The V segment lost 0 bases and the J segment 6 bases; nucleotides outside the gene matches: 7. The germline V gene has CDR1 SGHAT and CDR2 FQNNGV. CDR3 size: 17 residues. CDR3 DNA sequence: TGTGCCAGCAGCTTAGATGCCCAGGGGGCAGGTAATTCACCCCTCCACTTT. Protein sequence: CASSLDAQGAGNSPLHF.

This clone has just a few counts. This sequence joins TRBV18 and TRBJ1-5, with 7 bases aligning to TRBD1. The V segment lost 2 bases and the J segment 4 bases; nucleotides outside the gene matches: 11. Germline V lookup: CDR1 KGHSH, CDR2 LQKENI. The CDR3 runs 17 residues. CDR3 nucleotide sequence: TGTGCCAGCTCACCAGCGGCACCGGGCAGGGGGAATCAGCCCCAGCATTTT. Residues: CASSPAAPGRGNQPQHF.

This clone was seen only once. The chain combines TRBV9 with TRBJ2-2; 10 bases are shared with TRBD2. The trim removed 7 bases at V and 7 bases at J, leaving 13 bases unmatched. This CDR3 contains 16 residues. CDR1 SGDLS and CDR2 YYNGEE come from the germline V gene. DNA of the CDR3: TGTGCCAGCTCCCCGTCTTCAGCGGGGGGGATCGGGGAGCTGTTTTTT. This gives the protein CASSPSSAGGIGELFF.

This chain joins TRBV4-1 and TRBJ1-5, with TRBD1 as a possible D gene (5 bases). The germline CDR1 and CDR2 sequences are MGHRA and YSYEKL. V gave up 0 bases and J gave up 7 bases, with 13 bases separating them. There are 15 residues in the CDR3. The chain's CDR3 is CASSQDPTRGQPQHF. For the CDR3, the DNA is TGCGCCAGCAGCCAAGACCCGACGCGGGGGCAGCCCCAGCATTTT.

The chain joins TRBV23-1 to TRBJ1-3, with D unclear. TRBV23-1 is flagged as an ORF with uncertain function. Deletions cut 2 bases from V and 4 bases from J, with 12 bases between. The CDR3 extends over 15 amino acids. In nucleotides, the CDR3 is TGCGCCAGCAGTCAAAACAGAATATCAGGAAACACCATATATTTT. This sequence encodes CASSQNRISGNTIYF.

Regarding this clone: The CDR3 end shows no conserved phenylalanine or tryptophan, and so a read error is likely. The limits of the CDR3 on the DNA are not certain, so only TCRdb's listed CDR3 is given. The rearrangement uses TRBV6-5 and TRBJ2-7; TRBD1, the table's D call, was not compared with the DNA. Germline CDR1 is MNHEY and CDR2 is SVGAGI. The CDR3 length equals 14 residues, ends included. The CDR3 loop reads CASSTRGTGIPYQI.

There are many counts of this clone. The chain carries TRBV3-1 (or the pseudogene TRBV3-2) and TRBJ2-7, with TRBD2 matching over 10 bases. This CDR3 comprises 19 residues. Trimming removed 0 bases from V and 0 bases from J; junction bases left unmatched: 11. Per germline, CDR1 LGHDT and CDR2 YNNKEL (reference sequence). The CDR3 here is CASSQEGGVAGGLSYEQYF. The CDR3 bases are TGTGCCAGCAGCCAAGAAGGCGGGGTAGCGGGAGGTCTCTCCTACGAGCAGTACTTC.

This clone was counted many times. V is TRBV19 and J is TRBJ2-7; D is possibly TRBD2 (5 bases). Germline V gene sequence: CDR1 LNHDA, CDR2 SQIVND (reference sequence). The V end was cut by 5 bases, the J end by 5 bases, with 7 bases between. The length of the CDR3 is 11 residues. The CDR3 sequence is CASSGSNEQYF. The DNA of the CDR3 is TGTGCCAGTAGTGGGAGTAACGAGCAGTACTTC.

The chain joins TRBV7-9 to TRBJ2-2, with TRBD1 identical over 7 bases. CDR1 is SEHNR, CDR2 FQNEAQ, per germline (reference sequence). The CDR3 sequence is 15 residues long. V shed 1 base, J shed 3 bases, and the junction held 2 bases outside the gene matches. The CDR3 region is CASSLGDRDTGELFF. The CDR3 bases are TGTGCCAGCAGCTTAGGAGACAGGGACACCGGGGAGCTGTTTTTT.

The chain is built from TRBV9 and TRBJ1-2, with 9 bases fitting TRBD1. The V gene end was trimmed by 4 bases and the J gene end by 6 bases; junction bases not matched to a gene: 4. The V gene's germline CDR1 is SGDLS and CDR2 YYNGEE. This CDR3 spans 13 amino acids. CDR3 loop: CASSTGTGNGYTF. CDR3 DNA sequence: TGTGCCAGCAGCACTGGGACAGGGAATGGCTACACCTTC.

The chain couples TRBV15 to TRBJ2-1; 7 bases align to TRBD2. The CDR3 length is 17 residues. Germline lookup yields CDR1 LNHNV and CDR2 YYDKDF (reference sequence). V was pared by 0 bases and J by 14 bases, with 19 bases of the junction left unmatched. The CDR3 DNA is TGTGCCACCAGCAGAGATGAGGAGTTGCTAGCGGTTTATAACAAGTTCTTC. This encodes CATSRDEELLAVYNKFF.

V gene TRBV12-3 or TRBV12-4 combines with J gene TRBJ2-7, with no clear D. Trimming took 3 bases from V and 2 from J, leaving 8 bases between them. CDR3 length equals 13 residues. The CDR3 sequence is CASSFEVTYEQYV. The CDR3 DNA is TGTGCCAGCAGTTTTGAGGTCACCTACGAGCAGTACGTC.

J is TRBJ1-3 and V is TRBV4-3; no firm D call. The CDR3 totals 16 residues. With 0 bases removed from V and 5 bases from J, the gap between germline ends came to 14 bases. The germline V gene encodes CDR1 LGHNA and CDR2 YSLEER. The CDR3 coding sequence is TGCGCCAGCAGCCAAGATGCGTACTCTGTTAGAAACACCATATATTTT. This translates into CASSQDAYSVRNTIYF.

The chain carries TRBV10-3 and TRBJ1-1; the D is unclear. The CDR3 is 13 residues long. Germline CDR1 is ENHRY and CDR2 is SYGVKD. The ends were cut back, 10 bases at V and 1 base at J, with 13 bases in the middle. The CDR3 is CATTDPPNTEAFF. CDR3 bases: TGTGCCACTACAGACCCCCCGAACACTGAAGCTTTCTTT.

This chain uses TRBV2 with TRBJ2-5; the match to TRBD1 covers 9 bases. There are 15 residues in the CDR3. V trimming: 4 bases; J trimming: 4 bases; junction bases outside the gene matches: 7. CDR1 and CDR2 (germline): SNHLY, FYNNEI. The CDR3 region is CASSVPGQGGETQYF. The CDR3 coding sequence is TGTGCCAGCAGTGTGCCGGGACAGGGTGGAGAGACCCAGTACTTC.